Each of the 2 T cell receptor beta chains below was sequenced from the same sample in a study of blood T cell repertoires in COVID-19. Assay: immunoSEQ multiplex PCR; the TCRdb copy retains only in-frame clones and omits some. Among approximately 140,000 clones listed, over 70% were seen once. The sample taken for sequencing was peripheral blood. The receptors here all came from a man aged 60 to 69 with active or convalescent COVID-19.

V gene TRBV5-1 combines with J gene TRBJ1-4; TRBD1 matches 9 bases. CDR1 and CDR2 (germline): SGHRS, YFSETQ. The CDR3 is 16 amino acids. J gave up 3 bases and V 4 bases, and 7 bases lay outside the gene matches. In nucleotides, the CDR3 is TGCGCCAGCAGCCGGGGACAGGGAAGGCCTAATGAAAAACTGTTTTTT. Protein sequence: CASSRGQGRPNEKLFF.

This clone was seen just once. The chain carries TRBV7-3 and TRBJ2-5; the D is unclear. V lost 1 base and J 5 bases, leaving 11 bases between the germline ends. This CDR3 comprises 14 residues. CDR1 SGHTA and CDR2 FQGTGA come from the germline V gene. Here the CDR3 reads CASSLNSVGETQYF. In nucleotides, the CDR3 is TGTGCCAGCAGCTTAAATTCAGTCGGGGAGACCCAGTACTTC.